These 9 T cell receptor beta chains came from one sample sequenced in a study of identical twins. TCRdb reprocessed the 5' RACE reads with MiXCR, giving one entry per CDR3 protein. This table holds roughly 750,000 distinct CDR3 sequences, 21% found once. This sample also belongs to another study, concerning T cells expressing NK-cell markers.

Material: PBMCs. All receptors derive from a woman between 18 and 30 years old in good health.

CDR3 nucleotide sequence: TGCGCCAGCAGCTTCCGGACAGGGGGCACTGAAGCTTTCTTT. Translated: CASSFRTGGTEAFF. The V call is TRBV4-1, the J call TRBJ1-1, with 10 bases aligning to TRBD1. Germline lookup yields CDR1 MGHRA and CDR2 YSYEKL. This CDR3 is 14 amino acids long. J lost 4 bases, V lost 5 bases, and 4 bases had no gene match.

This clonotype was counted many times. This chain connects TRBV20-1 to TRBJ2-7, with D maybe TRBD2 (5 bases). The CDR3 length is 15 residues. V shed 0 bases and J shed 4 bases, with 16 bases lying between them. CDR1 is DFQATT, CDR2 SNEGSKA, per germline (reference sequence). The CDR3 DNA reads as TGCAGTGCTAGAGATCAATCAGACTACAAATACGAGCAGTACTTC. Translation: CSARDQSDYKYEQYF.

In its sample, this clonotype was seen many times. This chain's CDR3 is CASSYSLDRQFF. The CDR3 DNA is TGTGCCAGCAGTTATTCTTTAGACAGGCAGTTCTTC. The rearrangement uses TRBV12-3 or TRBV12-4 and TRBJ2-1; perhaps TRBD1 as D (5 bases). This CDR3 has 12 amino acids. The V end lost 4 bases, the J end lost 12 bases, and 13 bases lay between the germline ends.

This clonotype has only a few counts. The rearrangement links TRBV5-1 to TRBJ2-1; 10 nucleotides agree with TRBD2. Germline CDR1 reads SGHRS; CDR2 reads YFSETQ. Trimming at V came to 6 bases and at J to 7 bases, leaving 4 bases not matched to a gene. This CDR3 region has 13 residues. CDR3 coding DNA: TGCGCCAGCAAAATAGCGGGAGGAAATGAGCAGTTCTTC. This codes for CASKIAGGNEQFF.

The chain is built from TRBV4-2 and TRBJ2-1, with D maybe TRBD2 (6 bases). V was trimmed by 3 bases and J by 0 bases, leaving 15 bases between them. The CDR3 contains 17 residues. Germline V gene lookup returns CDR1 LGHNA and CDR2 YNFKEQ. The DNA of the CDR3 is TGTGCCAGCAGCCAGATGGAACTAGCCAGCTCCTACAATGAGCAGTTCTTC. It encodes CASSQMELASSYNEQFF.

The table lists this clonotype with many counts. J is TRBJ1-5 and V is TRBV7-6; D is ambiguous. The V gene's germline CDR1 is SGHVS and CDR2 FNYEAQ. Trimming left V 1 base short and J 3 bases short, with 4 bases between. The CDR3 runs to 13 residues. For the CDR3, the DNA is TGTGCCAGCAGCTTAGAGATCAATCAGCCCCAGCATTTT. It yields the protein CASSLEINQPQHF.

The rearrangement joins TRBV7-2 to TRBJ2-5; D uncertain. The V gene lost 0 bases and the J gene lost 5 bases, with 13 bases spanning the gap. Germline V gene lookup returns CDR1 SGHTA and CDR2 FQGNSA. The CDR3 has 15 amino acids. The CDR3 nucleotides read TGTGCCAGCAGCTTAGCCCCAATTCACCCGGAGACCCAGTACTTC. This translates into CASSLAPIHPETQYF.

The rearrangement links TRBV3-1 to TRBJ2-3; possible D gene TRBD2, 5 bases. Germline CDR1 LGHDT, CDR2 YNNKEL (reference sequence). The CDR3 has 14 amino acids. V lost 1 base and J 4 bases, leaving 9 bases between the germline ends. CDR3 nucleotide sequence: TGTGCCAGCAGCCAAGGGTGGAGGCCAGATACGCAGTATTTT. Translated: CASSQGWRPDTQYF.

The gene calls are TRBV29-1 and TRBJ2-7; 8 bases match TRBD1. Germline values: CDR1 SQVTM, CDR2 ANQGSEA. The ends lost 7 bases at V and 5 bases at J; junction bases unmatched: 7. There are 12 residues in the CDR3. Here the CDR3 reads CSAGQGGDEQYF. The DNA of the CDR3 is TGCAGCGCAGGACAGGGTGGCGACGAGCAGTACTTC.